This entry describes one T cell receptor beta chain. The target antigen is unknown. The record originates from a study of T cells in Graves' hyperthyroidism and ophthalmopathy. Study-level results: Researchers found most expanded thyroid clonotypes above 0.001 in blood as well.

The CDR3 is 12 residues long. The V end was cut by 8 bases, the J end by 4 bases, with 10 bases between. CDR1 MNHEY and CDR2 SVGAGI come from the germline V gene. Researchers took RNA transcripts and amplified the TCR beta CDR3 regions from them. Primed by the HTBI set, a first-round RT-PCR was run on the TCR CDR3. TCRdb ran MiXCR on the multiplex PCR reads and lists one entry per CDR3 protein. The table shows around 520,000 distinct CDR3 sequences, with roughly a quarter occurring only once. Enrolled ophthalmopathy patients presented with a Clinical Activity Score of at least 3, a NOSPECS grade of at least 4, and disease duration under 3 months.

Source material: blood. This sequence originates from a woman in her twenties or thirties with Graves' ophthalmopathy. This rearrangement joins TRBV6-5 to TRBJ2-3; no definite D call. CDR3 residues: CASRYSADTQYF. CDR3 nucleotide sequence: TGTGCCAGCCGATATTCGGCAGATACGCAGTATTTT.